The 18 T cell receptor beta chains below all came from one sample that was sequenced in a study of T cell responses to AZD1222 COVID-19 vaccine. Clones were read by immunoSEQ multiplex PCR, and TCRdb kept only the in-frame ones, dropping some. The sample holds 100,000 to 150,000 clones, approximately 85% seen once. The sample here was peripheral blood, taken on day 0 of AZD1222 vaccination. The receptors shown here come from an adult in good health.

V and J are TRBV7-9 and TRBJ2-1; D may be TRBD2 (7 bases). Trimming shortened V by 5 bases and J by 3 bases, and 14 bases separated the two germline ends. CDR1 and CDR2 from the germline V gene are SEHNR and FQNEAQ (reference sequence). The CDR3 is 15 amino acids. The CDR3, as DNA: TGTGCCAGCAGCCCTGGGGGGGCCGTCTACAATGAGCAGTTCTTC. As protein: CASSPGGAVYNEQFF.

In this sample, this clone turned up a few times. Other DNA sequences in the same sample also yield this CDR3. The chain's CDR3 is CASSQERGGGYEQYF. Written as DNA, the CDR3 is TGTGCCAGCAGCCAAGAACGGGGGGGCGGGTACGAGCAGTACTTC. This chain joins TRBV4-2 and TRBJ2-7; 8 positions match TRBD2. Germline CDR1 and CDR2: LGHNA and YNFKEQ. V shed 0 bases, J shed 4 bases, and the junction held 5 bases outside the gene matches. The CDR3 runs to 15 residues.

The V call is TRBV28, the J call TRBJ1-2, with a tentative D call TRBD1 (5 bases). V lost 3 bases and J lost 6, with 8 bases in between. Germline V lookup: CDR1 MDHEN, CDR2 SYDVKM. The CDR3 consists of 12 residues. CDR3 loop: CASSFPRDGYTF. The CDR3, as DNA: TGTGCCAGCAGTTTCCCCAGGGATGGCTACACCTTC.

This rearrangement joins TRBV5-4 to TRBJ1-6, with unresolved D. Trimming pared 0 bases from V and 0 bases from J, leaving 4 bases between. The CDR3 has 15 amino acids. Germline V lookup: CDR1 SGHNT, CDR2 YYREEE (reference sequence). The CDR3 sequence is CASSLDSSYNSPLHF. The CDR3 DNA is TGTGCCAGCAGCTTGGACAGCTCCTATAATTCACCCCTCCACTTT.

The chain is built from TRBV6-5 and TRBJ1-6, with D possibly matching TRBD1 (6 bases). Trimming removed 6 bases from V and 4 bases from J, with 13 bases in between. The germline gives CDR1 MNHEY, CDR2 SVGAGI. The CDR3 consists of 15 residues. The CDR3 region is CASRGGGGYNSPLHF. The CDR3 DNA reads as TGTGCCAGCAGGGGGGGAGGGGGTTATAATTCACCCCTCCACTTT.

The J gene is TRBJ1-5, the V gene TRBV6-5, with a weak D call TRBD1 (6 bases). The CDR3 contains 16 residues. Germline CDR1 and CDR2: MNHEY and SVGAGI. V dropped 0 bases and J dropped 9 bases, with 18 bases sitting between them. The CDR3 nucleotides are TGTGCCAGCAGTTACTCGAGCAGGGGCCGCGGTCGGCCCCAGCATTTT. Amino acids: CASSYSSRGRGRPQHF.

The chain joins TRBV6-5 to TRBJ1-2; a weak D match, TRBD1 (5 bases). Germline V gene lookup returns CDR1 MNHEY and CDR2 SVGAGI. The CDR3 sequence is 12 residues long. V lost 7 bases and J 4 bases, leaving 10 bases between the germline ends. The CDR3 reads CASKGESYGYTF. The CDR3 coding sequence is TGTGCCAGCAAAGGGGAGTCCTATGGCTACACCTTC.

The CDR3 reads CASWRQGMNTGELFF. The DNA of the CDR3 is TGTGCCAGCTGGCGACAGGGGATGAACACCGGGGAGCTGTTTTTT. The chain has TRBV28 and TRBJ2-2, with TRBD1 matching 8 bases. CDR3 length: 15 residues. Germline V gene sequence: CDR1 MDHEN, CDR2 SYDVKM. The junction had 6 bases not matched to a gene; V was cut back by 8 bases and J by 1 base. Supplemented by reference TRBV28 and TRBJ2-2, the full variable domain reads DVKVTQSSRYLVKRTGEKVFLECVQDMDHENMFWYRQDPGLGLRLIYFSYDVKMKEKGDIPEGYSVSREKKERFSLILESASTNQTSMYLCASWRQGMNTGELFFGEGSRLTVL.

V usage is TRBV5-4 and J usage is TRBJ2-7; D uncertain. Trimming took off 3 bases at V and 4 bases at J, with 17 bases between the two ends. CDR3 size: 15 residues. In germline, CDR1 is SGHNT, CDR2 YYREEE (reference sequence). DNA for the CDR3: TGTGCCAGCAGCTCGTCCGGCACAATTAATTACGAGCAGTACTTC. It yields the protein CASSSSGTINYEQYF.

V and J are TRBV6-1 and TRBJ1-6, with D unresolved. The V gene's germline CDR1 is MNHNS and CDR2 SASEGT. The germline V and J ends were trimmed by 3 bases and 4 bases, with 22 bases remaining between them. The CDR3 spans 19 residues. Here the CDR3 reads CASSELAGGIASYNSPLHF. CDR3 DNA sequence: TGTGCCAGCAGTGAGTTAGCCGGTGGAATAGCCTCATATAATTCACCCCTCCACTTT.

V is TRBV19 and J is TRBJ2-7, with D unclear. V lost 3 bases, J lost 0 bases, and 12 bases lay in between. The germline V gene has CDR1 LNHDA and CDR2 SQIVND (reference sequence). CDR3 length equals 15 residues. The CDR3: CASSMNGGNSYEQYF. In nucleotides, the CDR3 is TGTGCCAGTAGTATGAATGGCGGCAACTCCTACGAGCAGTACTTC.

V gene TRBV29-1 combines with J gene TRBJ1-2, with D possibly being TRBD1 (5 bases). V was shortened by 7 bases and J by 10 bases, with 7 bases between the two germline ends. Per the germline V gene, CDR1 is SQVTM and CDR2 is ANQGSEA. The CDR3 sequence is 8 residues long. The CDR3 is CSGGLYTF. The CDR3 nucleotides are TGCAGCGGGGGACTCTACACCTTC.

This chain links TRBV29-1 with TRBJ1-2; D may be TRBD1 (5 bases). V lost 3 bases and J 8 bases, leaving 13 bases between the germline ends. Germline CDR1 and CDR2: SQVTM and ANQGSEA. The CDR3 covers 12 residues. The CDR3: CSVDWDRGGYTF. CDR3 in DNA: TGCAGCGTTGATTGGGACCGAGGGGGCTACACCTTC.

V and J are TRBV7-2 and TRBJ1-2, with D hard to call. V lost 7 bases to trimming and J lost 3 bases, with 12 bases between them. Germline V lookup: CDR1 SGHTA, CDR2 FQGNSA. This CDR3 contains 13 residues. The CDR3 loop reads CASNPIGYYGYTF. CDR3 bases: TGTGCCAGCAATCCGATTGGGTACTATGGCTACACCTTC.

The chain carries TRBV6-2 or TRBV6-3 and TRBJ1-2; no definite D call. This CDR3 is 14 amino acids long. V was shortened by 2 bases and J by 2 bases, with 9 bases between the two germline ends. Germline CDR1 is MNHEY and CDR2 is SVGEGT. For the CDR3, the DNA is TGTGCCAGCAGTTACCTACTAAGGAACTATGGCTACACCTTC. Residues: CASSYLLRNYGYTF.

The chain employs TRBV6-5 and TRBJ1-5, with 9 bases fitting TRBD1. Germline V gene data show CDR1 as MNHEY and CDR2 as SVGAGI. This CDR3 has 15 residues. Trimming removed 6 bases from V and 6 bases from J; junction bases left unmatched: 9. This chain's CDR3 is CASRAPGTGTQPQHF. CDR3 nucleotide sequence: TGTGCCAGCAGAGCCCCCGGGACAGGGACTCAGCCCCAGCATTTT.

This clone was seen repeatedly, ten times or more. V usage is TRBV12-3 or TRBV12-4 and J usage is TRBJ1-5; D possibly corresponds to TRBD1 (5 bases). V was pared by 7 bases and J by 7 bases, with 11 bases between. The CDR3 loop spans 12 amino acids. Written as DNA, the CDR3 is TGTGCCAGCAACCGGGGGGTACAGCCCCAGCATTTT. Translating it yields CASNRGVQPQHF.

The chain uses TRBV4-1 and TRBJ1-1; a weak D match, TRBD1 (5 bases). Germline V gives CDR1 MGHRA, CDR2 YSYEKL. V was clipped by 0 bases and J by 0 bases, with 8 bases between them. This CDR3 has 15 amino acids. This CDR3 reads CASSQETVMNTEAFF. In DNA form, the CDR3 reads TGCGCCAGCAGCCAAGAGACAGTCATGAACACTGAAGCTTTCTTT.